This TCR beta chain was recovered during a study of PD-L1 blockade in urothelial cancer. Study in general: Counts from blood samples showed a median of about 150,000 T cells.

For this clone: Its antigen is unknown.

With 9 bases removed from V and 4 bases from J, the gap between germline ends came to 10 bases. The CDR3 is made up of 12 amino acids. CDR1 and CDR2 from the germline V gene are MGHDK and SYGVNS. Study results and caveats: Below-median pretreatment blood TCR clonality was a predictor of better survival.

This table comes from immunoSEQ multiplex PCR, and its TCRdb copy is limited to in-frame clones, with some not included. The sample consists of about 49,000 clones, about 85% of them appearing once. The TCR was taken from a man aged 55-75 years with urothelial cancer. The chain combines TRBV25-1 with TRBJ2-1; D perhaps matches TRBD2 (5 bases). Sequenced material: PBMCs, taken around atezolizumab (anti-PD-L1) treatment. Here the CDR3 reads CASQGGYNEQFF. The CDR3 bases are TGTGCCAGTCAAGGAGGATACAATGAGCAGTTCTTC. Looking up the rest from reference TRBV25-1 and TRBJ2-1 gives the full variable domain: EADIYQTPRYLVIGTGKKITLECSQTMGHDKMYWYQQDPGMELHLIHYSYGVNSTEKGDLSSESTVSRIRTEHFPLTLESARPSHTSQYLCASQGGYNEQFFGPGTRLTVL.